Listed here are 32 T cell receptor beta chains from one sample, sequenced in a study of T cells in Graves' hyperthyroidism and ophthalmopathy. There were TCR beta CDR3 regions amplified from RNA transcripts. When the TCR CDR3 underwent first-round RT-PCR, the HTBI primer set was used. Each CDR3 protein gets one entry after TCRdb re-called the multiplex PCR reads with MiXCR. The data hold under 350,000 distinct CDR3 sequences, with 10% to 15% observed a single time. The sequenced sample was blood. The source is a young woman with Graves' hyperthyroidism that later progressed to Graves' ophthalmopathy.

Ten or more counts support this clonotype. The V call is TRBV7-9, the J call TRBJ2-1, with D hard to call. V lost 2 bases and J 9 bases, leaving 14 bases between the germline ends. From germline, CDR1 is SEHNR and CDR2 FQNEAQ (reference sequence). This CDR3 contains 14 residues. The DNA of the CDR3 is TGTGCCAGCAGCTTAATCGTCGTGGTTGGTGAGCAGTTCTTC. Its translation: CASSLIVVVGEQFF.

This clonotype was seen at least ten times. The chain combines TRBV20-1 with TRBJ2-5; D is ambiguous. V lost 7 bases to trimming and J lost 5 bases, with 11 bases between them. This CDR3 comprises 11 residues. Germline values: CDR1 DFQATT, CDR2 SNEGSKA (reference sequence). In DNA form, the CDR3 reads TGCAGTGTCCCTGACCTGGAGACCCAGTACTTC. It translates to CSVPDLETQYF.

The chain has TRBV6-2 or TRBV6-3 and TRBJ2-1, with 14 positions matching TRBD2. The ends lost 8 bases at V and 8 bases at J; junction bases unmatched: 8. Germline CDR1 MNHEY, CDR2 SVGEGT. The CDR3 runs 15 residues. CDR3 in amino acids: CASAGTSGSNDEQFF. CDR3 bases: TGTGCCAGCGCCGGGACTAGCGGGAGTAACGATGAGCAGTTCTTC.

The chain joins TRBV4-1 to TRBJ2-7, with 7 bases that match TRBD2. This CDR3 is 15 amino acids long. Trimming removed 5 bases from V and 3 bases from J; junction bases left unmatched: 10. The germline gives CDR1 MGHRA, CDR2 YSYEKL. CDR3 region: CASSMDGGGVYEQYF. The CDR3 DNA is TGCGCCAGCAGCATGGACGGTGGGGGGGTCTACGAGCAGTACTTC.

This clonotype was seen more than once but under ten times. One end of the junction varies from germline; a read error may be responsible. The V gene is TRBV7-9, the J gene TRBJ2-5; 9 bases are a match to TRBD2. Germline V gene data show CDR1 as SEHNR and CDR2 as FQNEAQ (reference sequence). CDR3 length equals 13 residues. In nucleotides, the CDR3 is TGTGTCAGCAGCTTGGCGGGAGGGGAGACCCAGTACTTC. Protein product: CVSSLAGGETQYF.

The chain is built from TRBV5-5 and TRBJ2-7; 8 positions agree with TRBD2. The J call may not be correct, given that the DNA end is closer to TRBJ2-1. The germline V gene has CDR1 SGHKS and CDR2 YYEKEE (reference sequence). This CDR3 region has 14 residues. The CDR3 region has the DNA TGTGCCAGCAGCTTGACTAGCGGTACCTACGAGCAGTTCTTC. It is translated as CASSLTSGTYEQFF.

This clonotype was recorded at least ten times. The chain recombines TRBV28 with TRBJ2-3, with 12 bases fitting TRBD2. CDR1 and CDR2 from the germline V gene are MDHEN and SYDVKM. This CDR3 has 15 amino acids. Unmatched junction bases numbered 1, after V lost 2 bases and J lost 4 bases. CDR3 in amino acids: CASSLGLAGSDTQYF. CDR3 sequence (DNA): TGTGCCAGCAGTTTAGGACTAGCGGGGTCAGATACGCAGTATTTT.

This clonotype was seen repeatedly, ten times or more. The CDR3 loop reads CSARDRAGSTDTQYF. In DNA, the CDR3 is TGCAGTGCTAGAGATCGGGCGGGGAGCACAGATACGCAGTATTTT. V and J are TRBV20-1 and TRBJ2-3, with TRBD2 as a possible D gene (6 bases). CDR1 DFQATT and CDR2 SNEGSKA come from the germline V gene (reference sequence). This CDR3 spans 15 amino acids. V gave up 0 bases and J gave up 0 bases, with 10 bases separating them.

This clonotype was observed many times. The chain combines TRBV28 with TRBJ2-7; the match to TRBD2 covers 9 bases. Germline V gene lookup returns CDR1 MDHEN and CDR2 SYDVKM. The CDR3 extends over 14 amino acids. Trimming at V came to 4 bases and at J to 3 bases, leaving 4 bases not matched to a gene. This CDR3 reads CASSSGTSSYEQYF. The CDR3 DNA reads as TGTGCCAGCAGTTCCGGGACTAGCAGCTACGAGCAGTACTTC.

Concerning this clonotype itself: One end of the junction varies from germline; a read error may be responsible. The V call is TRBV7-3, the J call TRBJ2-1; 7 nucleotides match TRBD2. The CDR3 is made up of 16 amino acids. Germline V lookup: CDR1 SGHTA, CDR2 FQGTGA. The CDR3 loop reads CPSRRGMREFGDEQFF. CDR3 in DNA: TGTCCCAGCCGTCGAGGAATGCGGGAGTTCGGTGATGAGCAGTTCTTC.

There are many counts of this clonotype. The chain has TRBV20-1 and TRBJ2-1; 8 bases are shared with TRBD2. With 6 bases clipped from V and 8 bases from J, the junction kept 12 bases outside the gene matches. This CDR3 has 14 amino acids. Per germline, CDR1 DFQATT and CDR2 SNEGSKA (reference sequence). In DNA, the CDR3 is TGCAGTGCCAGCCCCGGGACTAGAAGAGATGAGCAGTTCTTC. This sequence encodes CSASPGTRRDEQFF.

The chain carries TRBV25-1 and TRBJ2-3, with TRBD2 identical over 11 bases. The CDR3 is 17 amino acids. V was clipped by 2 bases and J by 2 bases; unmatched bases: 6. Germline CDR1 reads MGHDK; CDR2 reads SYGVNS. DNA of the CDR3: TGTGCCAGCAGTGAAGAGTTAGCGGGAGGGCCCACAGATACGCAGTATTTT. It codes for CASSEELAGGPTDTQYF.

This clonotype was counted between two and nine times. The V call is TRBV27, the J call TRBJ1-2; 7 bases are shared with TRBD1. The CDR3 is 16 residues long. Trimming cost V 2 bases and J 4 bases; bases outside gene matches: 10. CDR1 and CDR2 from the germline V gene are MNHEY and SMNVEV (reference sequence). As DNA, the CDR3 is TGTGCCAGCAGTTTAAATAAGGGGGCCATTAGCTATGGCTACACCTTC. Its translation is CASSLNKGAISYGYTF.

This clonotype showed up many times. The chain combines TRBV6-1 with TRBJ1-3, with TRBD1 matching 8 bases. CDR1 is MNHNS and CDR2 is SASEGT in the germline V gene. The V and J ends lost 8 bases and 0 bases, in that order; junction bases with no gene match: 3. The CDR3 runs to 14 residues. The CDR3 nucleotides are TGTGCCAGCGGGACAGGCAACTCTGGAAACACCATATATTTT. Its translation: CASGTGNSGNTIYF.

The genes are TRBV20-1 and TRBJ2-5; tentative D call: TRBD1 (6 bases). Germline loops: CDR1 DFQATT, CDR2 SNEGSKA (reference sequence). The CDR3 spans 17 residues. Trimming stripped 3 bases from V and 2 bases from J, with 22 bases between. CDR3 nucleotides: TGCAGTGCTAGTAGTGCCAGCTCACGGGACATTCAAGAGACCCAGTACTTC. Translation: CSASSASSRDIQETQYF.

This clonotype was found many times. The V call is TRBV3-1, the J call TRBJ1-2, with D maybe TRBD1 (5 bases). CDR3 size: 14 residues. Trimming stripped 0 bases from V and 8 bases from J, with 13 bases between. CDR1 is LGHDT and CDR2 is YNNKEL in the germline V gene (reference sequence). The CDR3 nucleotides read TGTGCCAGCAGCCAAGATGAGAGGGGTGGAGGCTACACCTTC. Translating gives CASSQDERGGGYTF.

At least ten counts were recorded for this clonotype. Sequence at one end of the junction differs from germline and may be a read error. This rearrangement joins TRBV7-8 to TRBJ2-1, with 12 bases aligning to TRBD2. This CDR3 region has 14 residues. Germline V gene data show CDR1 as SGHVS and CDR2 as FQNEAQ. CDR3 protein: CASSLAGGLNEQFF. DNA of the CDR3: TGTGCCAGCAGCCTAGCGGGAGGGCTTAATGAGCAGTTCTTC.

This clonotype has a count of ten or more. The V call is TRBV2, the J call TRBJ2-2, with D possibly matching TRBD1 (5 bases). This CDR3 has 14 amino acids. Trimming pared 8 bases from V and 1 base from J, leaving 11 bases between. Germline V gene lookup returns CDR1 SNHLY and CDR2 FYNNEI. CDR3: CASGQAENTGELFF. CDR3 bases: TGTGCCAGCGGACAAGCAGAGAACACCGGGGAGCTGTTTTTT.

Comments on this clonotype: A much larger clone lies a single base off, so this may be a read error. V usage is TRBV4-3 and J usage is TRBJ2-5, with TRBD2 identical over 7 bases. Per germline, CDR1 LGHNA and CDR2 YSLEER. CDR3 size: 18 residues. Trimming removed 1 base from V and 4 bases from J; junction bases left unmatched: 15. The CDR3 spells CASSQGWSLGGGPETQYF. The CDR3 nucleotides are TGCGCCAGCAGCCAAGGATGGAGTTTGGGGGGAGGGCCAGAGACCCAGTACTTC.

This clonotype was found many times. This chain uses TRBV3-2 with TRBJ1-2. TRBV3-2 is described as a pseudogene. The CDR3 totals 12 residues. CDR3 sequence (DNA): TGTGCCAGCGACACAGAATGTGTTGGCTACACCTTC. Its translation is CASDTECVGYTF.

The table lists this clonotype with many counts. This chain links TRBV24-1 with TRBJ2-3; 9 bases match TRBD1. The CDR3 runs to 15 residues. The V segment lost 6 bases and the J segment 0 bases; nucleotides outside the gene matches: 3. Germline V gene data show CDR1 as KGHDR and CDR2 as SFDVKD. In DNA form, the CDR3 reads TGTGCCACCAGTTCGGGGACAGGGAGCACAGATACGCAGTATTTT. As protein: CATSSGTGSTDTQYF.

In its sample, this clonotype was seen many times. The chain carries TRBV30 and TRBJ1-1; D is unresolved. Trimming shortened V by 6 bases and J by 3 bases, and 17 bases separated the two germline ends. CDR3 length: 14 amino acids. Germline V gives CDR1 GTSNPN, CDR2 SVGIG (reference sequence). The CDR3 bases are TGTGCCTGCTTCAACGGACCAGAGGACACTGAAGCTTTCTTT. Its translation: CACFNGPEDTEAFF.

This clonotype was found a few times. One junction end does not reproduce the germline sequence, and a read error may be involved. The chain couples TRBV28 to TRBJ2-7; weak D call: TRBD1 (5 bases). Germline CDR1 and CDR2: MDHEN and SYDVKM. The CDR3 totals 12 residues. The CDR3 loop reads CASSSQGYGQYF. The CDR3 DNA follows: TGTGCCAGCAGTTCCCAGGGTTACGGGCAGTACTTC. Drawing the rest from reference TRBV28 and TRBJ2-7, the complete variable domain is DVKVTQSSRYLVKRTGEKVFLECVQDMDHENMFWYRQDPGLGLRLIYFSYDVKMKEKGDIPEGYSVSREKKERFSLILESASTNQTSMYLCASSSQGYGQYFGPGTRLTVT.

This clonotype was counted at least ten times. The rearrangement links TRBV7-8 to TRBJ1-5; D ambiguous. CDR3 length: 14 amino acids. Germline CDR1 SGHVS, CDR2 FQNEAQ. Trimming pared 5 bases from V and 3 bases from J, leaving 11 bases between. CDR3 DNA sequence: TGTGCCAGCAGCCCTCGGGCAGACAATCAGCCCCAGCATTTT. Translation gives CASSPRADNQPQHF. Full variable domain (outside the CDR3, taken from reference TRBV7-8 and TRBJ1-5): GAGVSQSPRYKVAKRGQDVALRCDPISGHVSLFWYQQALGQGPEFLTYFQNEAQLDKSGLPSDRFFAERPEGSVSTLKIQRTQQEDSAVYLCASSPRADNQPQHFGDGTRLSIL.

This clonotype has at least ten counts. V usage is TRBV24-1 and J usage is TRBJ2-5, with TRBD2 identical over 7 bases. The germline CDR1 and CDR2 sequences are KGHDR and SFDVKD. The CDR3 totals 16 residues. V shed 4 bases, J shed 3 bases, and the junction held 10 bases outside the gene matches. In DNA, the CDR3 is TGTGCCACCAGTGAACCGCGGGGGTCCCCCAAAGAGACCCAGTACTTC. The encoded protein is CATSEPRGSPKETQYF.

This clonotype was detected many times. This rearrangement joins TRBV5-1 to TRBJ2-3, with D possibly TRBD2 on 6 matching bases. V dropped 0 bases and J dropped 3 bases, with 11 bases sitting between them. This CDR3 is 15 amino acids long. Germline V gene lookup returns CDR1 SGHRS and CDR2 YFSETQ. CDR3 protein: CASSLVRLATDTQYF. The CDR3 DNA sequence: TGCGCCAGCAGCTTGGTTCGGCTAGCGACAGATACGCAGTATTTT.

This clonotype was observed many times. The chain recombines TRBV18 with TRBJ2-4; D is uncertain. The CDR3 length is 15 residues. Germline-derived CDR1 and CDR2 are KGHSH and LQKENI. V lost 9 bases to trimming and J lost 0 bases, with 15 bases between them. The CDR3 DNA follows: TGTGCCAGTTCTCCTGTCGGCCTAGCCAAAAACATTCAGTACTTC. This translates into CASSPVGLAKNIQYF.

This clonotype was picked up a small number of times. The rearrangement uses TRBV5-4 and TRBJ1-2; possible D gene TRBD1, 5 bases. The germline V gene encodes CDR1 SGHNT and CDR2 YYREEE (reference sequence). This CDR3 is built from 14 residues. Trimming stripped 4 bases from V and 6 bases from J, with 16 bases between. The CDR3 sequence is CASSPIEGVNGYTF. The DNA of the CDR3 is TGTGCCAGCAGCCCGATCGAAGGGGTGAATGGCTACACCTTC.

This clonotype has at least ten counts. The chain has TRBV7-2 and TRBJ2-5; D perhaps matches TRBD2 (6 bases). This CDR3 spans 12 amino acids. With 5 bases removed from V and 11 bases from J, the gap between germline ends came to 15 bases. The germline V gene has CDR1 SGHTA and CDR2 FQGNSA. This CDR3 is CASSRLGGLQYF. The CDR3 DNA is TGTGCCAGCAGCCGACTAGGCGGGCTACAGTACTTC. The whole variable domain, filled in from reference TRBV7-2 and TRBJ2-5, reads GAGVSQSPSNKVTEKGKDVELRCDPISGHTALYWYRQSLGQGLEFLIYFQGNSAPDKSGLPSDRFSAERTGGSVSTLTIQRTQQEDSAVYLCASSRLGGLQYFGPGTRLLVL.

This clonotype was counted at least ten times. The chain employs TRBV3-1 and TRBJ2-2; TRBD2 agrees at 11 bases. The CDR3 consists of 17 residues. The germline V gene has CDR1 LGHDT and CDR2 YNNKEL (reference sequence). The V gene end was trimmed by 4 bases and the J gene end by 4 bases; junction bases not matched to a gene: 8. This CDR3 reads CASSPTSGRSGTGELFF. CDR3 sequence (DNA): TGTGCCAGCAGCCCCACTAGCGGGAGATCTGGCACCGGGGAGCTGTTTTTT.

This clonotype was seen ten or more times. For the CDR3, the DNA is TGTGCCAGCAGCCGAGGGGGAGGTAACACCGGGGAGCTGTTTTTT. Translation: CASSRGGGNTGELFF. The chain recombines TRBV7-3 with TRBJ2-2; D may correspond to TRBD1 or TRBD2 (6 bases each). Germline V gives CDR1 SGHTA, CDR2 FQGTGA. Between the trimmed V and J ends, which lost 5 bases and 2 bases, there was a span of 12 bases. CDR3 length: 15 residues.

V gene TRBV11-2 combines with J gene TRBJ2-5; 8 nucleotides match TRBD1. In germline, CDR1 is SGHAT, CDR2 FQNNGV. The CDR3 loop spans 15 amino acids. Trimming at V came to 3 bases and at J to 2 bases, leaving 5 bases not matched to a gene. CDR3 sequence reads: CASSFGQGRQETQYF. The CDR3 DNA reads TGTGCCAGCAGCTTCGGACAGGGTCGGCAAGAGACCCAGTACTTC.